A selection of T cell receptor beta chains follows, all from one sample in a study of blood T cell repertoires in COVID-19. Data came from immunoSEQ multiplex PCR; TCRdb stores just in-frame clones and leaves some out. The data contain over 130,000 clones, roughly 73% of them singletons. The sequencing sample was made of peripheral blood. The source is a woman in her forties or fifties with active or convalescent COVID-19. Each CDR3 is given with its conserved first and last residue. A D gene is named only where the DNA matches it firmly. Some rows have no size entry. The others give once, few or many, or a class for an expanded clone.

abundance: -; d_gene: TRBD1; v_gene: TRBV25-1; j_gene: TRBJ1-2; CDR3nt: TGTGCCAGCCACGAGACAGGGGGTAAGGACTATGGCTACACCTTC; CDR3aa: CASHETGGKDYGYTF
abundance: -; d_gene: TRBD1; v_gene: TRBV18; j_gene: TRBJ1-2; CDR3nt: TGTGCCAGCTCACCACAAGGTCAGGGGGGCTATGGCTACACCTTC; CDR3aa: CASSPQGQGGYGYTF
abundance: -; d_gene: -; v_gene: TRBV7-9; j_gene: TRBJ2-7; CDR3nt: TGTGCCAGCAGCTTAGGGGGGGGCAGCAGCTACGAGCAGTACTTC; CDR3aa: CASSLGGGSSYEQYF
abundance: once; d_gene: -; v_gene: TRBV6-6; j_gene: TRBJ2-5; CDR3nt: TGTGCCAGCAGTTACTCCAGGGACCAAGAGACCCAGTACTTC; CDR3aa: CASSYSRDQETQYF
abundance: -; d_gene: -; v_gene: TRBV15; j_gene: TRBJ2-7; CDR3nt: TGTGCCACCAGCAGGTCCGTGACGGGGAGCTCCTACGAGCAGTACTTC; CDR3aa: CATSRSVTGSSYEQYF
abundance: few; d_gene: -; v_gene: TRBV5-1; j_gene: TRBJ2-3; CDR3nt: TGCGCCAGCAGCTTGTGGACATCTGGTCCAGATACGCAGTATTTT; CDR3aa: CASSLWTSGPDTQYF
abundance: -; d_gene: -; v_gene: TRBV11-3; j_gene: TRBJ2-3; CDR3nt: TGTGCCAGCAGCTTAGACACAGGGACAGATACGCAGTATTTT; CDR3aa: CASSLDTGTDTQYF
abundance: -; d_gene: -; v_gene: TRBV2; j_gene: TRBJ2-7; CDR3nt: TGTGCCAGCAGTGTTTTTGGCCAGTCGGGCGAGCAGTACTTC; CDR3aa: CASSVFGQSGEQYF
abundance: once; d_gene: -; v_gene: TRBV27; j_gene: TRBJ1-2; CDR3nt: TGTGCCAGCAGCAGCGGGACATTCTCGGGAGGCTACACCTTC; CDR3aa: CASSSGTFSGGYTF
abundance: -; d_gene: -; v_gene: TRBV2; j_gene: TRBJ1-2; CDR3nt: TGTGCCAGCAGTGGGCAGTCCTATGGCTACACCTTC; CDR3aa: CASSGQSYGYTF
abundance: -; d_gene: -; v_gene: TRBV3-1/TRBV3-2; j_gene: TRBJ1-5; CDR3nt: TGTGCCAGCAGCCAAGGGGGGCAAATCAATCAGCCCCAGCATTTT; CDR3aa: CASSQGGQINQPQHF
abundance: -; d_gene: -; v_gene: TRBV18; j_gene: TRBJ2-1; CDR3nt: TGTGCCAGCTCACCAGGGGGCTTTTCTTCCTACAATGAGCAGTTCTTC; CDR3aa: CASSPGGFSSYNEQFF
abundance: -; d_gene: TRBD2; v_gene: TRBV7-2; j_gene: TRBJ2-3; CDR3nt: TGTGCCAGCAGCCCCCGGGGTAGCGGGAGGGGGGTCACAGATACGCAGTATTTT; CDR3aa: CASSPRGSGRGVTDTQYF
abundance: -; d_gene: TRBD2; v_gene: TRBV11-2; j_gene: TRBJ2-7; CDR3nt: TGTGCCAGCAGCACGACTAGCGGGCTAACCTACGAGCAGTACTTC; CDR3aa: CASSTTSGLTYEQYF
abundance: -; d_gene: -; v_gene: TRBV5-1; j_gene: TRBJ2-7; CDR3nt: TGCGCCAGCAGCTTATCGACCGGCAGGGAATACGAGCAGTACTTC; CDR3aa: CASSLSTGREYEQYF
abundance: -; d_gene: -; v_gene: TRBV21-1; j_gene: TRBJ1-1; CDR3nt: TGTGCCAGCGCCCGGGACTCCAACACTGAAGCTTTCTTT; CDR3aa: CASARDSNTEAFF
abundance: -; d_gene: -; v_gene: TRBV29-1; j_gene: TRBJ2-3; CDR3nt: TGCAGCGCTCTACAGGGTTGGACAGATACGCAGTATTTT; CDR3aa: CSALQGWTDTQYF
abundance: -; d_gene: -; v_gene: TRBV7-9; j_gene: TRBJ1-2; CDR3nt: TGTGCCAGCAGCTTAACAGGGACCACTGGCTACACCTTC; CDR3aa: CASSLTGTTGYTF
abundance: -; d_gene: TRBD1; v_gene: TRBV28; j_gene: TRBJ1-1; CDR3nt: TGTGCCAGCAGTTGGGACAGGGTTAACACTGAAGCTTTCTTT; CDR3aa: CASSWDRVNTEAFF
abundance: -; d_gene: -; v_gene: TRBV7-2; j_gene: TRBJ1-1; CDR3nt: TGTGCCAGCAGCTCCGAGGAGGGTTGGAACACTGAAGCTTTCTTT; CDR3aa: CASSSEEGWNTEAFF
abundance: -; d_gene: -; v_gene: TRBV6-2/TRBV6-3; j_gene: TRBJ2-3; CDR3nt: TGTGCCAGCAGTTACTCGATTACCAGGGGCGGCCCCCTCGGTGCAGATACGCAGTATTTT; CDR3aa: CASSYSITRGGPLGADTQYF
abundance: -; d_gene: -; v_gene: TRBV30; j_gene: TRBJ1-5; CDR3nt: TGTGCCTGGAGCAACAGCGGGCTTCAGCCCCAGCATTTT; CDR3aa: CAWSNSGLQPQHF
abundance: -; d_gene: -; v_gene: TRBV19; j_gene: TRBJ1-5; CDR3nt: TGTGCCAGTAGTCAGGTGGGGCCCCAGCATTTT; CDR3aa: CASSQVGPQHF
abundance: -; d_gene: -; v_gene: TRBV25-1; j_gene: TRBJ1-2; CDR3nt: TGTGCCAGCAGTGACTACAGGGTTGGCTACACCTTC; CDR3aa: CASSDYRVGYTF
abundance: -; d_gene: -; v_gene: TRBV6-2/TRBV6-3; j_gene: TRBJ2-5; CDR3nt: TGTGCCAGCAGTTACGGGCGGGTAGAGACCCAGTACTTC; CDR3aa: CASSYGRVETQYF
abundance: -; d_gene: -; v_gene: TRBV24-1; j_gene: TRBJ1-2; CDR3nt: TGTGCCACCAGTGACCCCAGGGATCCTGTCTATGGCTACACCTTC; CDR3aa: CATSDPRDPVYGYTF
abundance: -; d_gene: -; v_gene: TRBV18; j_gene: TRBJ1-1; CDR3nt: TGTGCCAGCTCTTCATCCTTCAGGGGGAACACTGAAGCTTTCTTT; CDR3aa: CASSSSFRGNTEAFF
abundance: -; d_gene: TRBD1; v_gene: TRBV12-3/TRBV12-4; j_gene: TRBJ1-3; CDR3nt: TGTGCCAGCAGGGGGACAGCCGGAAACACCATATATTTT; CDR3aa: CASRGTAGNTIYF
abundance: -; d_gene: -; v_gene: TRBV7-2; j_gene: TRBJ2-3; CDR3nt: TGTGCCAGCAGCTTAGAAAGCCAGGTTAGCACAGATACGCAGTATTTT; CDR3aa: CASSLESQVSTDTQYF
abundance: -; d_gene: TRBD1; v_gene: TRBV6-1; j_gene: TRBJ1-2; CDR3nt: TGTGCCAGCAGTAAAGGCGCGGCAGGGGGAAGGAACTATGGCTACACCTTC; CDR3aa: CASSKGAAGGRNYGYTF
abundance: -; d_gene: TRBD1; v_gene: TRBV7-9; j_gene: TRBJ2-1; CDR3nt: TGTGCCAGCAGCTTTCGTCAGACAGGGGATCGGAATGAGCAGTTCTTC; CDR3aa: CASSFRQTGDRNEQFF
abundance: -; d_gene: -; v_gene: TRBV6-6; j_gene: TRBJ1-1; CDR3nt: TGTGCCGCGGGAGGCTACTTGAACACTGAAGCTTTCTTT; CDR3aa: CAAGGYLNTEAFF
abundance: once; d_gene: -; v_gene: TRBV5-6; j_gene: TRBJ2-1; CDR3nt: TGTGCCAGCAGCTGGTCCTCTTCAGGGCTCTGGGGCAATGAGCAGTTCTTC; CDR3aa: CASSWSSSGLWGNEQFF
abundance: once; d_gene: TRBD1; v_gene: TRBV27; j_gene: TRBJ2-7; CDR3nt: TGTGCCAGCAGTCCTGGACAGGGGGCTTACGAGCAGTACTTC; CDR3aa: CASSPGQGAYEQYF
abundance: -; d_gene: -; v_gene: TRBV7-9; j_gene: TRBJ1-4; CDR3nt: TGTGCCAGCAGCCTATTATTGGGCAGGGCCGGTGCAACTAATGAAAAACTGTTTTTT; CDR3aa: CASSLLLGRAGATNEKLFF
abundance: -; d_gene: TRBD1; v_gene: TRBV6-5; j_gene: TRBJ1-1; CDR3nt: TGTGCCAGCAGTTACACAGGACAGGGGGCGGGAGCTTTCTTT; CDR3aa: CASSYTGQGAGAFF
abundance: -; d_gene: TRBD1; v_gene: TRBV11-2; j_gene: TRBJ1-6; CDR3nt: TGTGCCAGCAGCCGAGGGACAGGGAATTCACCCCTCCACTTT; CDR3aa: CASSRGTGNSPLHF
abundance: -; d_gene: -; v_gene: TRBV7-2; j_gene: TRBJ1-6; CDR3nt: TGTGCCAGCAGCTTAGCCCAAAATTCACCCCTCCACTTT; CDR3aa: CASSLAQNSPLHF
abundance: -; d_gene: -; v_gene: TRBV25-1; j_gene: TRBJ1-1; CDR3nt: TGTGCCAGCAGTAGCACAGGGAACACTGAAGCTTTCTTT; CDR3aa: CASSSTGNTEAFF
abundance: few; d_gene: TRBD2; v_gene: TRBV6-2/TRBV6-3; j_gene: TRBJ2-1; CDR3nt: TGTGCCAGCAGCCCCATAGCGGGGGTGAACAATGAGCAGTTCTTC; CDR3aa: CASSPIAGVNNEQFF
abundance: -; d_gene: TRBD1; v_gene: TRBV29-1; j_gene: TRBJ1-2; CDR3nt: TGCAGCGTTCAACGGGACAGGGCATATGGCTACACCTTC; CDR3aa: CSVQRDRAYGYTF
abundance: once; d_gene: TRBD1; v_gene: TRBV6-2/TRBV6-3; j_gene: TRBJ1-4; CDR3nt: TGTGCCAGCAGCAGTAGACAGGGAGGCACTAATGAAAAACTGTTTTTT; CDR3aa: CASSSRQGGTNEKLFF
abundance: -; d_gene: -; v_gene: TRBV6-2/TRBV6-3; j_gene: TRBJ2-7; CDR3nt: TGTGCCAGCAGTTACCTGGGGGCTTACGAGCAGTACTTC; CDR3aa: CASSYLGAYEQYF
abundance: -; d_gene: -; v_gene: TRBV18; j_gene: TRBJ1-5; CDR3nt: TGTGCCAGCTCACGACAGGACAATCAGCCCCAGCATTTT; CDR3aa: CASSRQDNQPQHF
abundance: once; d_gene: TRBD1; v_gene: TRBV7-6; j_gene: TRBJ1-6; CDR3nt: TGTGCCAGCAGCTCACAGGGGTCCGGATATAATTCACCCCTCCACTTT; CDR3aa: CASSSQGSGYNSPLHF
abundance: -; d_gene: TRBD1; v_gene: TRBV4-3; j_gene: TRBJ1-1; CDR3nt: TGCGCCAGCAGCCAAGAACAGGGGTTAGACACTGAAGCTTTCTTT; CDR3aa: CASSQEQGLDTEAFF
abundance: -; d_gene: -; v_gene: TRBV27; j_gene: TRBJ1-6; CDR3nt: TGTGCCAGCAGGGGTCGACAAACGACCAATTCACCCCTCCACTTT; CDR3aa: CASRGRQTTNSPLHF
abundance: -; d_gene: TRBD2; v_gene: TRBV19; j_gene: TRBJ2-3; CDR3nt: TGTGCCAGTAGTCTCTCGGCGGGGGGACCCCCGCCAGATACGCAGTATTTT; CDR3aa: CASSLSAGGPPPDTQYF
abundance: -; d_gene: -; v_gene: TRBV7-9; j_gene: TRBJ1-5; CDR3nt: TGTGCCAGCAGCTTGGGGGGTCATAGCAATCAGCCCCAGCATTTT; CDR3aa: CASSLGGHSNQPQHF
abundance: -; d_gene: TRBD1; v_gene: TRBV7-8; j_gene: TRBJ2-2; CDR3nt: TGTGCCAGCAGCTTTTCAGGGGGCGGCACCGGGGAGCTGTTTTTT; CDR3aa: CASSFSGGGTGELFF
abundance: -; d_gene: TRBD2; v_gene: TRBV3-1/TRBV3-2; j_gene: TRBJ2-2; CDR3nt: TGTGCCAGCAGCCAAGGACTAGCGGGGTACACCGGGGAGCTGTTTTTT; CDR3aa: CASSQGLAGYTGELFF
abundance: -; d_gene: -; v_gene: TRBV7-9; j_gene: TRBJ1-5; CDR3nt: TGTGCCAGCAGCTTAGCGGGGCCAAATCAGCCCCAGCATTTT; CDR3aa: CASSLAGPNQPQHF
abundance: -; d_gene: -; v_gene: TRBV7-2; j_gene: TRBJ2-1; CDR3nt: TGTGCCAGCAGCCCCCGGTTGTGGTCCTACAATGAGCAGTTCTTC; CDR3aa: CASSPRLWSYNEQFF
abundance: -; d_gene: TRBD2; v_gene: TRBV10-3; j_gene: TRBJ2-1; CDR3nt: TGTGCCATCAGTGAGTCGCTAGCGGGAGGGGGTTACAATGAGCAGTTCTTC; CDR3aa: CAISESLAGGGYNEQFF
abundance: -; d_gene: -; v_gene: TRBV7-6; j_gene: TRBJ2-2; CDR3nt: TGTGCCAGCACCTTACGAGAGGGCACCGGGGAGCTGTTTTTT; CDR3aa: CASTLREGTGELFF
abundance: -; d_gene: TRBD1; v_gene: TRBV10-2; j_gene: TRBJ1-1; CDR3nt: TGCGCCAGCAGACAGGGGCCGAACACTGAAGCTTTCTTT; CDR3aa: CASRQGPNTEAFF
abundance: -; d_gene: -; v_gene: TRBV5-6; j_gene: TRBJ1-6; CDR3nt: TGTGCCAGCAGCTTGCGACAGGTTCCCTATAATTCACCCCTCCACTTT; CDR3aa: CASSLRQVPYNSPLHF
abundance: -; d_gene: -; v_gene: TRBV28; j_gene: TRBJ1-1; CDR3nt: TGTGCCAGCAGTTCCGGGGGGGCAAACACTGAAGCTTTCTTT; CDR3aa: CASSSGGANTEAFF
abundance: few; d_gene: -; v_gene: TRBV2; j_gene: TRBJ1-1; CDR3nt: TGTGCCGGACAAACCCAGGGATACACTGAAGCTTTCTTT; CDR3aa: CAGQTQGYTEAFF